These T cell receptor beta chains were read from a single sample in a study of neurological immune-mediated disorders. MiXCR, applied by TCRdb to the 5' RACE reads, yields one record per CDR3 protein. This table holds fewer than 55,000 distinct CDR3 sequences, 9.5% to 15% found once. The specimen sequenced was PBMCs. Receptors originate from a male donor with HTLV-1-associated myelopathy (HAM/TSP). Each CDR3 is given with its conserved first and last residue. Each record gives: V gene, J gene, clone size, D gene, CDR3 protein, CDR3 DNA. D genes are given only for firm matches. Expanded clones get a size class; other rows say once, few or many, or leave the size out.

>TRBV6-2/TRBV6-3|TRBJ1-6|many|.
CASSYHAQRNSPLHF
TGTGCCAGCAGTTACCACGCACAGCGAAATTCACCCCTCCACTTT
>TRBV5-1|TRBJ2-2|many|.
CASSLDVPANTGELFF
TGCGCCAGCAGCTTGGATGTTCCCGCGAACACCGGGGAGCTGTTTTTT
>TRBV5-1|TRBJ1-1|many|.
CATSPQGEENTEAFF
TGCGCCACCTCCCCCCAGGGAGAGGAGAACACTGAAGCTTTCTTT
>TRBV5-1|TRBJ1-6|many|TRBD1
CASSITGTGVDSPLHF
TGCGCCAGCAGCATAACCGGGACAGGGGTTGATTCACCCCTCCACTTT
>TRBV5-1|TRBJ1-1|many|TRBD1
CASSFQQGATEAFF
TGCGCCAGCAGCTTTCAGCAGGGGGCCACTGAAGCTTTCTTT
>TRBV5-8|TRBJ1-2|.|.
CASSLGPRGAHYGYTF
TGTGCCAGCAGCTTGGGCCCGAGAGGGGCGCATTATGGCTACACCTTC
>TRBV5-1|TRBJ1-4|many|.
CASSLVGSANEKLFF
TGCGCCAGCAGCTTGGTGGGCAGCGCTAATGAAAAACTGTTTTTT
>TRBV7-2|TRBJ2-3|many|.
CASSPDGTDTQYF
TGTGCCAGCAGCCCCGACGGCACAGATACGCAGTATTTT
>TRBV2|TRBJ2-1|many|.
CASNGGLNEQFF
TGTGCCAGCAACGGGGGGCTTAATGAGCAGTTCTTC
>TRBV29-1|TRBJ2-5|many|.
CSVEPNNRRETQYF
TGCAGCGTTGAACCTAATAACCGACGAGAGACCCAGTACTTC
>TRBV6-5|TRBJ2-5|many|.
CASSYPLQGRDETQYF
TGTGCCAGCAGTTACCCACTACAGGGGAGGGATGAGACCCAGTACTTC
>TRBV5-1|TRBJ2-5|many|.
CASSLMRDKETQYF
TGCGCCAGCAGCTTGATGAGGGATAAAGAGACCCAGTACTTC
>TRBV12-3/TRBV12-4|TRBJ2-3|many|.
CASSPPVSTDTQYF
TGTGCCAGCAGTCCCCCGGTAAGCACAGATACGCAGTATTTT
>TRBV7-9|TRBJ1-5|many|TRBD1
CASSFGQGHQPQHF
TGTGCCAGCAGCTTCGGACAGGGTCATCAGCCCCAGCATTTT
>TRBV20-1|TRBJ1-1|many|.
CSSRGPNTEAFF
TGCTCCAGCCGCGGGCCGAACACTGAAGCTTTCTTT
>TRBV20-1|TRBJ2-7|many|.
CSASQLSGGYSYEQYF
TGCAGTGCTTCGCAACTATCGGGGGGCTATTCGTACGAGCAGTACTTC
>TRBV5-1|TRBJ1-6|many|.
CASSLYASSYNSPLHF
TGCGCCAGCAGCTTGTATGCCAGCTCCTATAATTCACCCCTCCACTTT
>TRBV4-1|TRBJ1-1|.|TRBD1
CASSRTGTENTEAFF
TGCGCCAGCAGCCGAACCGGGACAGAGAACACTGAAGCTTTCTTT
>TRBV5-1|TRBJ2-2|many|.
CASSSGPGQHRELFF
TGCGCCAGCAGCTCGGGACCGGGACAACACCGGGAGCTGTTTTTT
>TRBV20-1|TRBJ1-2|few|.
CSARDREGVGYTF
TGCAGTGCTAGAGATCGGGAGGGGGTGGGATACACCTTC
>TRBV29-1|TRBJ2-7|many|TRBD1
CSVAAGQGYEQYF
TGCAGCGTTGCCGCGGGACAGGGTTACGAGCAGTACTTC
>TRBV5-1|TRBJ2-1|many|.
CASSFPSAGDPNEQFF
TGCGCCAGCAGCTTCCCTTCGGCGGGTGACCCCAATGAGCAGTTCTTC
>TRBV5-1|TRBJ2-6|many|TRBD1
CASSLVGTGGSGANVLTF
TGCGCCAGCAGCTTGGTTGGGACAGGGGGCTCTGGGGCCAACGTCCTGACTTTC
>TRBV3-1|TRBJ2-7|.|TRBD1
CASSPGTGIHEQYF
TGTGCCAGCAGCCCCGGGACAGGGATCCACGAGCAGTACTTC
>TRBV28|TRBJ2-3|many|.
CASSFAGRGTDTQYF
TGTGCCAGCAGTTTTGCGGGGCGAGGCACAGATACGCAGTATTTT
>TRBV7-8|TRBJ2-5|few|.
CASSLAEDGTQYF
TGTGCCAGCAGCTTAGCCGAGGACGGGACCCAGTACTTC